These T cell receptor beta chains were read from a single sample in a study of T cells in Graves' hyperthyroidism and ophthalmopathy. TCRdb reanalysed the multiplex PCR reads using MiXCR and keeps one entry per CDR3 protein. This sample carries a few hundred thousand distinct CDR3 sequences, 46% of them seen once, and the ten largest clones take more than 7.5%. The sequencing input was peripheral blood or thyroid tissue (not recorded which). These receptors were obtained from a young woman with Graves' hyperthyroidism. The CDR3 runs from the conserved cysteine through the conserved F or W. The D gene is left open where the match is weak. The listing skips clone size in some rows; elsewhere it reads once, few, many or a size class.

v_call: TRBV20-1
j_call: TRBJ2-7
clone_size: NA
d_call: NA
cdr3_nt: TGCAGTGCTATCAGGGACCCCTGGGCCTACGAGCAGTACTTC
cdr3_aa: CSAIRDPWAYEQYF

v_call: TRBV6-2/TRBV6-3
j_call: TRBJ1-5
clone_size: many
d_call: TRBD1
cdr3_nt: TGTGCCAGTACAGGGGACGCCAATCAGCCCCAGCATTTT
cdr3_aa: CASTGDANQPQHF

v_call: TRBV20-1
j_call: TRBJ2-1
clone_size: NA
d_call: TRBD2
cdr3_nt: TGCAGTGCTAGACGGGCTAGCGGGAGCAATGAGCAGTTCTTC
cdr3_aa: CSARRASGSNEQFF

v_call: TRBV24-1
j_call: TRBJ2-2
clone_size: NA
d_call: TRBD1
cdr3_nt: TGTGCCACCAGTGATTCCGGACAGGGAGTAGCCGGGGAGCTGTTTTTT
cdr3_aa: CATSDSGQGVAGELFF

v_call: TRBV7-2
j_call: TRBJ2-6
clone_size: NA
d_call: NA
cdr3_nt: TGTGCCAGCAGCTTCCAGGAGGGAGGTGGGGCCAACGTCCTGACTTTC
cdr3_aa: CASSFQEGGGANVLTF

v_call: TRBV5-1
j_call: TRBJ2-7
clone_size: NA
d_call: TRBD2
cdr3_nt: TGCGCCAGCAGCTCCCCCCTATCGGCGGGAGATAGGTACGAGCAGTACTTC
cdr3_aa: CASSSPLSAGDRYEQYF

v_call: TRBV20-1
j_call: TRBJ1-1
clone_size: NA
d_call: NA
cdr3_nt: TGCAGTGCCCATCGAACAGGGACCACTGAAGCTTTCTTT
cdr3_aa: CSAHRTGTTEAFF

v_call: TRBV13
j_call: TRBJ1-6
clone_size: NA
d_call: TRBD1
cdr3_nt: TGTGCCAGCAGCTCTAAAAGCGGGACAGGGACTTCACCCCTCCACTTT
cdr3_aa: CASSSKSGTGTSPLHF

v_call: TRBV29-1
j_call: TRBJ2-6
clone_size: NA
d_call: NA
cdr3_nt: TGCAGCGTTGAAGAAGGAGCAGGGACTTATTCTGGGGCCAACGTCCTGACTTTC
cdr3_aa: CSVEEGAGTYSGANVLTF

v_call: TRBV7-6
j_call: TRBJ2-6
clone_size: NA
d_call: TRBD1
cdr3_nt: TGTGCCAGCAGCTCCGCCCGGACAGGACCTACCGGTGGGGCCAACGTCCTGACTTTC
cdr3_aa: CASSSARTGPTGGANVLTF

v_call: TRBV6-6
j_call: TRBJ1-5
clone_size: NA
d_call: NA
cdr3_nt: TGTGCCAGCAGTCGCTCGGGGGCTTCCGGTAGAACTACCCAGCATTTT
cdr3_aa: CASSRSGASGRTTQHF